This is a list of T cell receptor beta chains from one sample in a study of T-cell memory formation after mild COVID-19. TCRdb redid the calling of the 5' RACE reads with MiXCR, one entry per CDR3 protein. The sample carries about 210,000 distinct CDR3 sequences, under 12% recorded once. The material sequenced was PBMCs or a T cell subset sorted from them (not recorded which). All receptors come from a man aged 18 to 29 who had mild COVID-19 (a few samples of this study predate the infection). Cell type and time point are not known. The CDR3 runs from the conserved cysteine through the conserved F or W. The D gene is left open where the match is weak. Clone size is not always given. Where it is, it says once, few, many or a class for expanded clones.

D gene,V gene,J gene,clone size,CDR3 DNA,CDR3 protein
TRBD2,TRBV5-1,TRBJ2-3,.,TGCGCCAGCAGCCTACTAGCGGGAAGCACAGATACGCAGTATTTT,CASSLLAGSTDTQYF
.,TRBV4-3,TRBJ2-4,.,TGCGCCAGCAGCCAAGATGGAGGGATCATTCAGTACTTC,CASSQDGGIIQYF
.,TRBV6-2/TRBV6-3,TRBJ1-1,few,TGTGCCAGCAGTTACCCCCGGGGCGGCACTGAAGCTTTCTTT,CASSYPRGGTEAFF
.,TRBV11-2,TRBJ2-2,few,TGTGCCAGCCAGCTTAGAACAGTCAGGGAGCTGTTTTTT,CASQLRTVRELFF
.,TRBV5-1,TRBJ2-3,many,TGCGCCAGCAGCTTGTCCGCCTCCACAGATACGCAGTATTTT,CASSLSASTDTQYF
TRBD2,TRBV7-3,TRBJ2-3,few,TGTGCCAGCAGCCTGAGACTAGCCGCAGATACGCAGTATTTT,CASSLRLAADTQYF
TRBD1,TRBV7-6,TRBJ1-2,.,TGTGCCAGCAGCCTCGGGACAGGGGGCGCGAGCTACACCTTC,CASSLGTGGASYTF
.,TRBV3-1,TRBJ2-7,few,TGTGCCAGCAGCCAAAGTCTAGTCTACGAGCAGTACTTC,CASSQSLVYEQYF
.,TRBV5-1,TRBJ2-3,few,TGCGCCAGCAGCTTCTCGACAGGGACTAGCACAGATACGCAGTATTTT,CASSFSTGTSTDTQYF
.,TRBV19,TRBJ1-5,.,TGTGCCAGTAAATCGGGGAATGGAAATCAGCCCCAGCATTTT,CASKSGNGNQPQHF
TRBD1,TRBV7-2,TRBJ1-2,many,TGTGCCAGCAGCAACTCGGGACAGGGCCTCTATGGCTACACCTTC,CASSNSGQGLYGYTF
.,TRBV10-3,TRBJ2-1,.,TGTGCCATCAGTGCGACACTCTACAATGAGCAGTTCTTC,CAISATLYNEQFF
.,TRBV29-1,TRBJ1-2,.,TGCAGCGGGGAGAACAGCCTCCCCTATGGCTACACCTTC,CSGENSLPYGYTF
TRBD2,TRBV15,TRBJ2-3,.,TGTGCCACCACTAGCGGCCTAAGCACAGATACGCAGTATTTT,CATTSGLSTDTQYF
.,TRBV9,TRBJ1-2,.,TGTGCCAGCAGCGTAGAAGGTGGGCGTCTCTATGGCTACACCTTC,CASSVEGGRLYGYTF
.,TRBV18,TRBJ2-1,.,TGTGCCAGCTCACCACCGTTGGGCGGACGGACATTTGAAGGCTCCTACAATGAGCAGTTCTTC,CASSPPLGGRTFEGSYNEQFF
.,TRBV6-5,TRBJ2-7,.,TGTGCCAGCAGCCTTGGAGGGGGCCTCGAGCAGTACTTC,CASSLGGGLEQYF
TRBD1,TRBV7-2,TRBJ2-1,.,TGTGCCAGCAGCCACACCGGGACAGGGGGGTACAATGAGCAGTTCTTC,CASSHTGTGGYNEQFF
.,TRBV5-6,TRBJ1-1,.,TGTGCCAGCAGGGGGGAGGGGACTGAAGCTTTCTTT,CASRGEGTEAFF
.,TRBV27,TRBJ1-1,.,TGTGCCAGCAGTTTATTCGGGGGTGTGAACACTGAAGCTTTCTTT,CASSLFGGVNTEAFF
TRBD1,TRBV7-2,TRBJ1-5,many,TGTGCCAGCAGCTTAGGGGCAGGGGGCCAGTATCAGCCCCAGCATTTT,CASSLGAGGQYQPQHF
.,TRBV15,TRBJ2-5,few,TGTGCCACCAGCAGAGATCAGGCCCAAGAGACCCAGTACTTC,CATSRDQAQETQYF
.,TRBV5-4,TRBJ1-2,.,TGTGCCAGCAGCCCAGAGTTCGGTTTTGGCTACACCTTC,CASSPEFGFGYTF
.,TRBV7-3,TRBJ2-2,many,TGTGCCAGCAGCTTATCGAACACCGGGGAGCTGTTTTTT,CASSLSNTGELFF
.,TRBV11-3,TRBJ2-1,few,TGTGCCAGCAGCTTAAATGGGGGCCCAAACAATGAGCAGTTCTTC,CASSLNGGPNNEQFF
TRBD1,TRBV5-1,TRBJ1-2,.,TGCGCCAGCAGCTGGGACAGAGCTAACTATGGCTACACCTTC,CASSWDRANYGYTF
.,TRBV12-3/TRBV12-4,TRBJ1-2,few,TGTGCCAGCAGTTTAGTGGTGGGAAATGGCTACACCTTC,CASSLVVGNGYTF
TRBD2,TRBV20-1,TRBJ2-1,few,TGCAGTGCTCGGGGGGGCCGGGAGCAGTTCTTC,CSARGGREQFF
TRBD1,TRBV6-2/TRBV6-3,TRBJ1-6,few,TGTGCCAGCAGTAGGGACAGTAATTCACCCCTCCACTTT,CASSRDSNSPLHF
.,TRBV7-2,TRBJ1-2,few,TGTGCCAGCAGCACCCAAACGGTTTTTAACTATGGCTACACCTTC,CASSTQTVFNYGYTF
TRBD1,TRBV24-1,TRBJ1-1,.,TGTGCCACCAGTGATTTTGGGGACAGGTGGAACACTGAAGCTTTCTTT,CATSDFGDRWNTEAFF